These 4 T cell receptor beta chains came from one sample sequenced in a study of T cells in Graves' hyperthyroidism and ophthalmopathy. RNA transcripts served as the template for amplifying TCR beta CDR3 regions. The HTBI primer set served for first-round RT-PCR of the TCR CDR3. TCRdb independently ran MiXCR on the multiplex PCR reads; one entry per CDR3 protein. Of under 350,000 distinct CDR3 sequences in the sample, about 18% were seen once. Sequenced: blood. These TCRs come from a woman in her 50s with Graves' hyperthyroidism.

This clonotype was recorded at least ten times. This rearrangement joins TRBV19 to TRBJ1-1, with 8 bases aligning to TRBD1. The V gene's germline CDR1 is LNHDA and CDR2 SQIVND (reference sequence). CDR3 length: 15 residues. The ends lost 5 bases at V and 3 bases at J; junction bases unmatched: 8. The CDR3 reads CASSVDRVWDTEAFF. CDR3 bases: TGTGCCAGTAGTGTGGACAGGGTGTGGGACACTGAAGCTTTCTTT.

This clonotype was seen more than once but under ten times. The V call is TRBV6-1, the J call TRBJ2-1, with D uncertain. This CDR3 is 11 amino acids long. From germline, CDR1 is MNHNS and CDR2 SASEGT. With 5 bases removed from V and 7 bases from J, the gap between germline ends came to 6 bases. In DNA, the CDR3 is TGTGCCAGCAGTTATCAGAATGAGCAGTTCTTC. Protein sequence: CASSYQNEQFF.

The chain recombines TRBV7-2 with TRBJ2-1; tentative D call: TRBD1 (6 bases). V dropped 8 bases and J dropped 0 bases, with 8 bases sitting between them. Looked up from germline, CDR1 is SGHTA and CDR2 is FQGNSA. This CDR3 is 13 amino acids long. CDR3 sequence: CASAGVSYNEQFF. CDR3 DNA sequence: TGTGCCAGCGCAGGGGTCTCCTACAATGAGCAGTTCTTC.

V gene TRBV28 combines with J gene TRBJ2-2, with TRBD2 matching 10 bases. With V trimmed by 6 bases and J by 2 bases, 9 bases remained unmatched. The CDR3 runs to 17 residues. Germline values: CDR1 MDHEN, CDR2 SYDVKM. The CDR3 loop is CASRGFGLADNTGELFF. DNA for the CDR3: TGTGCCAGCAGGGGATTCGGACTAGCGGACAACACCGGGGAGCTGTTTTTT.